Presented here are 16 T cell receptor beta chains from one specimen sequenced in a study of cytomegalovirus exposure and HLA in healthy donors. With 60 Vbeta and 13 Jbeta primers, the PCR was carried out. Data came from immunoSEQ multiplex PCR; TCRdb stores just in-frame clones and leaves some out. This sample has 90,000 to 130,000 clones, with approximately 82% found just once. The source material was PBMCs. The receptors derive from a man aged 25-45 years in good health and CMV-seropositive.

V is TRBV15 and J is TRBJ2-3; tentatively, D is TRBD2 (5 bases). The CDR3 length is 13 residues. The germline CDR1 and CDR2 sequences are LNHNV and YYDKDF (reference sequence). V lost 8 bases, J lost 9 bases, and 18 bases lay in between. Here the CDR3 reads CATHDEGPGTQYF. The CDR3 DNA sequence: TGTGCCACCCACGATGAGGGCCCGGGGACGCAGTATTTT.

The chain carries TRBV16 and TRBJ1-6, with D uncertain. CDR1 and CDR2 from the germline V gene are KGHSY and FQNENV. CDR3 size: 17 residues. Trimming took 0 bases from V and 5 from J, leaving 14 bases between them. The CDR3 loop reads CASSQSGPRPDNSPLHF. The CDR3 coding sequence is TGTGCCAGCAGCCAATCGGGTCCCAGGCCCGATAATTCACCCCTCCACTTT. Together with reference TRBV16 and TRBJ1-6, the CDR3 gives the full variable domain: GEEVAQTPKHLVRGEGQKAKLYCAPIKGHSYVFWYQQVLKNEFKFLISFQNENVFDETGMPKERFSAKCLPNSPCSLEIQATKLEDSAVYFCASSQSGPRPDNSPLHFGNGTRLTVT.

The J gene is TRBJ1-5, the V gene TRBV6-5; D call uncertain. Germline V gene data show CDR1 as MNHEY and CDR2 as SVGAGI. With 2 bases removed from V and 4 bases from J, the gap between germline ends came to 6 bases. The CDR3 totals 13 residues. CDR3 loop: CASSYARNQPQHF. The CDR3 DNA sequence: TGTGCCAGCAGTTACGCGAGAAATCAGCCCCAGCATTTT.

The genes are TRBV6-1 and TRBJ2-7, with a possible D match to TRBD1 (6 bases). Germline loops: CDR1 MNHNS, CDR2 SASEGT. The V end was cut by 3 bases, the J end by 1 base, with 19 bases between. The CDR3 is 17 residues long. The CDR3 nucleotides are TGTGCCAGCAGTGAGTTGTTGGGGGCAGACCTTTCCTACGAGCAGTACTTC. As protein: CASSELLGADLSYEQYF.

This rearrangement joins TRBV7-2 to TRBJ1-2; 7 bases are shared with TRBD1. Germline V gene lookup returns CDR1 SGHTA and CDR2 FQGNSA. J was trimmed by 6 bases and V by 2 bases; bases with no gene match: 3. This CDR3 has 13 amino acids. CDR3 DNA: TGTGCCAGCAGCTTAAGACAGGGAAATGGCTACACCTTC. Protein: CASSLRQGNGYTF.

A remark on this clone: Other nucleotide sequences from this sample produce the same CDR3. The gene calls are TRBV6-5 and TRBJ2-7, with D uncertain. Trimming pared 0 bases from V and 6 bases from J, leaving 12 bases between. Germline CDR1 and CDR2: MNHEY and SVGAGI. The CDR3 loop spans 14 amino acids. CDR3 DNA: TGTGCCAGCAGTTACTCGATCAGTTACCTCGAGCAGTACTTC. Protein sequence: CASSYSISYLEQYF.

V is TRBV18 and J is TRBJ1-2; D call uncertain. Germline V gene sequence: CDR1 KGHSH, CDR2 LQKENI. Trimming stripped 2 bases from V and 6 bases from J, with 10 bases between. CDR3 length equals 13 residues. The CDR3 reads CASSPGGSDGYTF. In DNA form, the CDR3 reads TGTGCCAGCTCACCAGGCGGCTCCGATGGCTACACCTTC.

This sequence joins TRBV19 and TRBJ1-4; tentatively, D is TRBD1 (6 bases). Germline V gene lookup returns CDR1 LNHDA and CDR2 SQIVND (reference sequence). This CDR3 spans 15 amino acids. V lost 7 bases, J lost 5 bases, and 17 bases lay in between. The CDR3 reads CASKRTELLNEKLFF. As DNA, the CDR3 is TGTGCCAGTAAGCGGACAGAGCTTTTAAATGAAAAACTGTTTTTT.

This CDR3 reads CASSLAAGTGAYTQYF. For the CDR3, the DNA is TGTGCCAGCAGCTTAGCAGCGGGTACGGGAGCATATACGCAGTATTTT. The rearrangement links TRBV11-3 to TRBJ2-3; TRBD2 might be the D (6 bases). Germline values: CDR1 SGHNT, CDR2 YENEEA. CDR3 length: 16 residues. Trimming shortened V by 1 base and J by 7 bases, and 18 bases separated the two germline ends.

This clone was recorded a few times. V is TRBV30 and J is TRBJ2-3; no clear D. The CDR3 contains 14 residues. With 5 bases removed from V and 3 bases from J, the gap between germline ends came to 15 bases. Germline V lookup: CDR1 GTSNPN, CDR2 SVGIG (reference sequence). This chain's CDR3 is CAWGPPRRTDTQYF. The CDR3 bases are TGTGCCTGGGGCCCCCCCCGCCGAACAGATACGCAGTATTTT.

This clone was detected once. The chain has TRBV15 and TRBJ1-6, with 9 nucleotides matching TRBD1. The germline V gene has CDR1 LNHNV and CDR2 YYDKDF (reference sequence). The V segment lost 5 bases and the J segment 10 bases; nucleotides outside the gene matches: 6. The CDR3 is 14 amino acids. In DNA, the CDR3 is TGTGCCACCAGCGGACAGGGGTTACGGTCACCCCTCCACTTT. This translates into CATSGQGLRSPLHF.

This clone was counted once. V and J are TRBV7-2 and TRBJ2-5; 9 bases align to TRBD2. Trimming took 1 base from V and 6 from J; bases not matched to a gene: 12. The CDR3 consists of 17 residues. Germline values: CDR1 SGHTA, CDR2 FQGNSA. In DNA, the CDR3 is TGTGCCAGCAGCTTAGTGGGGGTGGCGGGGGGGCCGCAGACCCAGTACTTC. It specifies CASSLVGVAGGPQTQYF.

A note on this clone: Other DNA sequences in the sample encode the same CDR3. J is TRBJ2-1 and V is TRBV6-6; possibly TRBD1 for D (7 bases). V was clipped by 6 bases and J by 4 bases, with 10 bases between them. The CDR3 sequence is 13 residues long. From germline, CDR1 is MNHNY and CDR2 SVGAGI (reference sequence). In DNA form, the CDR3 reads TGTGCCAGCAGCCAGGGGGGTTACAATGAGCAGTTCTTC. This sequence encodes CASSQGGYNEQFF.

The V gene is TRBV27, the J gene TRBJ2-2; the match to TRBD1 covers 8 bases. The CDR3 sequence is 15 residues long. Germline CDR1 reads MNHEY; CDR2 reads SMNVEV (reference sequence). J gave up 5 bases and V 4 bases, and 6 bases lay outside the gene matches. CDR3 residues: CASSYLQGVTGELFF. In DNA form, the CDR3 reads TGTGCCAGCAGTTACTTACAGGGGGTTACCGGGGAGCTGTTTTTT.

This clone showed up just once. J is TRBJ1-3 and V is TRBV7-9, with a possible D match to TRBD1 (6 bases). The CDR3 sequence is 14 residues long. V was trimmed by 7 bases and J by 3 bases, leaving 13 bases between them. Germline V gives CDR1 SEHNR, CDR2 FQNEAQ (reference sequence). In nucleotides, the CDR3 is TGTGCCAGCACCTTGCGGGGGCTTGGAAACACCATATATTTT. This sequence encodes CASTLRGLGNTIYF.

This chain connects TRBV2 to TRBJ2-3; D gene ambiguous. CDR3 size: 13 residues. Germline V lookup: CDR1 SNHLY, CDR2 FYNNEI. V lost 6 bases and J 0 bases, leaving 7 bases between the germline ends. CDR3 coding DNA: TGTGCCAGCAGGCGGAGCAGCACAGATACGCAGTATTTT. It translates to CASRRSSTDTQYF.